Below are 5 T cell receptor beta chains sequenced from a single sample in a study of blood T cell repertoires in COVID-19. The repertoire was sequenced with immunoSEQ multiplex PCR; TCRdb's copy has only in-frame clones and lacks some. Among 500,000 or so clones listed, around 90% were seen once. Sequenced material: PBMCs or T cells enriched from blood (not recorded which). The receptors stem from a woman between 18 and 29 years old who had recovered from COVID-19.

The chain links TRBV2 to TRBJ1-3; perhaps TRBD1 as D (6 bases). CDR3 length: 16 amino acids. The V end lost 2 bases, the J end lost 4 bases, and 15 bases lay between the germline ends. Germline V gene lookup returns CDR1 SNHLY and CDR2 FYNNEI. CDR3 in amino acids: CASSEMGRGAGNTIYF. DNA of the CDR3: TGTGCCAGCAGTGAAATGGGCAGGGGAGCCGGAAACACCATATATTTT.

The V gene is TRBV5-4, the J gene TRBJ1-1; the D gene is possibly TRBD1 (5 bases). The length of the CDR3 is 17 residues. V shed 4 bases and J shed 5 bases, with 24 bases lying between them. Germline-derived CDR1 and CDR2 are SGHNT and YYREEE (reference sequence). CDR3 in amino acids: CASSPLVGGGSWTEAFF. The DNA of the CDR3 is TGTGCCAGCAGCCCTTTAGTGGGGGGTGGGAGTTGGACTGAAGCTTTCTTT.

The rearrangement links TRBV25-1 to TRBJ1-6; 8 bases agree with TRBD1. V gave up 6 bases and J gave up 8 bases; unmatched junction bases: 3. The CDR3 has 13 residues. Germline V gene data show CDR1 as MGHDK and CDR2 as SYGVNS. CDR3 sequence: CASRGQVDSPLHF. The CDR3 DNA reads TGTGCCAGCAGGGGACAGGTAGATTCACCCCTCCACTTT.

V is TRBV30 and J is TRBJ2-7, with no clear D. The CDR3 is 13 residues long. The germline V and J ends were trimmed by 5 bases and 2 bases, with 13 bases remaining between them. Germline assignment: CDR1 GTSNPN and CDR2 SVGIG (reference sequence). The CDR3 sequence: CAWSADTAYEQYF. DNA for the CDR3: TGTGCCTGGTCCGCGGATACTGCCTACGAGCAGTACTTC.

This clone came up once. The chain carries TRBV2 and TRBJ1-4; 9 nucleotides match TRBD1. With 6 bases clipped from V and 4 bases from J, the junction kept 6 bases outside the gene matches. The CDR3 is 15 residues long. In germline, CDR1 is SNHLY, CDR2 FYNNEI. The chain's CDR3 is CASSATGGLNEKLFF. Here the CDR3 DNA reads TGTGCCAGCAGCGCTACAGGGGGCCTTAATGAAAAACTGTTTTTT.